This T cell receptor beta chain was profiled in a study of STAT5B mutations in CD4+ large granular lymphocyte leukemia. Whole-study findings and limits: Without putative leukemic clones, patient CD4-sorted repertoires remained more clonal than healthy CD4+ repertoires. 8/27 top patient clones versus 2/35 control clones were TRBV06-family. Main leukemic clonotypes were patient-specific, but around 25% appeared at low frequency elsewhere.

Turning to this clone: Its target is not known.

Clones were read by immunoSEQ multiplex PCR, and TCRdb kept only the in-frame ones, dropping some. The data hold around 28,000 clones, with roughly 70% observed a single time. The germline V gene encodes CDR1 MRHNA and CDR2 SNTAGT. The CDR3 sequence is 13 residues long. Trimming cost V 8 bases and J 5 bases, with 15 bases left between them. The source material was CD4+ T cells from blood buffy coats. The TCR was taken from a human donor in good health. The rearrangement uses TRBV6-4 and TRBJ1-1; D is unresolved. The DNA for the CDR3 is TGTGCCAGCGGCCAAAGGGAGTTAACTGAAGCTTTCTTT. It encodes CASGQRELTEAFF.